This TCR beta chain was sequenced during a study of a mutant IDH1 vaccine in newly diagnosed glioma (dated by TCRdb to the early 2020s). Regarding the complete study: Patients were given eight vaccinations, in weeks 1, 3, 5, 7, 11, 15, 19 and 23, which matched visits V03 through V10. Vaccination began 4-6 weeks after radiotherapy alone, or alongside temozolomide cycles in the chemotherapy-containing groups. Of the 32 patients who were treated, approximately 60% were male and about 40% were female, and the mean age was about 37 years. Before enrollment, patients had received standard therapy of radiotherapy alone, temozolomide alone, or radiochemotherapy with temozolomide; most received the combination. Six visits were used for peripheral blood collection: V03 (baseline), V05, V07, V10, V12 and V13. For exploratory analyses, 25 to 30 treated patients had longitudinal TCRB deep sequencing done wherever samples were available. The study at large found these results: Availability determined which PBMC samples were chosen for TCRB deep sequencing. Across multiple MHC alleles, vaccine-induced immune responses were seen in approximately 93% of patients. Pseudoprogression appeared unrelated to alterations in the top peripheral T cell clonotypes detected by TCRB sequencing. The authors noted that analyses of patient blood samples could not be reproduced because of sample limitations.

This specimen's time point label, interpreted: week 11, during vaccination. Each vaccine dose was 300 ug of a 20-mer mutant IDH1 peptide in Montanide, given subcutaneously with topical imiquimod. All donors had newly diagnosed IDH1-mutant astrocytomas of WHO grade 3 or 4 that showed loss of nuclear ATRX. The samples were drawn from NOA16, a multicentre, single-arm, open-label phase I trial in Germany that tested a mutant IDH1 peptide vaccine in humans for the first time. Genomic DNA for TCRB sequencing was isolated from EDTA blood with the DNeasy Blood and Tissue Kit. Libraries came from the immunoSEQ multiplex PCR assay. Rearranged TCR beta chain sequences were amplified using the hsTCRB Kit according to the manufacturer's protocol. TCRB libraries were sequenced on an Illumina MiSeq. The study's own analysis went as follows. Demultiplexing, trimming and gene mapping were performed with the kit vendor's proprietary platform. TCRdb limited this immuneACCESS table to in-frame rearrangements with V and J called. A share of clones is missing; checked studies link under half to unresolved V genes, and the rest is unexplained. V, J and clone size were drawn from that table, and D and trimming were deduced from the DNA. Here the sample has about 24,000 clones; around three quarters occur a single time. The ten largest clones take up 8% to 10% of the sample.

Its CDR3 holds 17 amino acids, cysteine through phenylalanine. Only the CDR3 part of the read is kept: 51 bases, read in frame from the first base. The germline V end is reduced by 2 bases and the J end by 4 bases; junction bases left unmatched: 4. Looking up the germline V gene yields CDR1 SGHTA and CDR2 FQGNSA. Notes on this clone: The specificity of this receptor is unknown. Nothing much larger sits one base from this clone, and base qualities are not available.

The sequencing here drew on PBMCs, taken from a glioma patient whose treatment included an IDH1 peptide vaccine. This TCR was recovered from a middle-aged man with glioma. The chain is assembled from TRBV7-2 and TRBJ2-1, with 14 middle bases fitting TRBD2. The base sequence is TGTGCCAGCAGCTTACCCGGACTAGCGGGAGGATACAATGAGCAGTTCTTC. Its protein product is CASSLPGLAGGYNEQFF.